The clone carrying this T cell receptor beta chain came up a few times. The data originate from a study of beta chain features in type 1 diabetes. The investigators reverse transcribed all of the isolated RNA, so they sequenced expressed TCRB transcripts. Only in-frame clones appear in the TCRdb table, and some are missing; sequencing was by immunoSEQ multiplex PCR. The sample holds 970,000 or so clones, roughly 17% seen once. Roughly 100 mL of blood, on average, came from one heparinised draw per donor. A CD45RO/CCR7/CD25/CD127/CD95/CD27 panel sorted naive, central memory, regulatory and stem cell-like memory CD4+ cells. The TCR comes from a woman aged 18-29 years in good health. The sequenced sample was naive CD4+ T cells from blood.

CDR3 region: CASSLVTVDEQFF. In DNA form, the CDR3 reads TGTGCCAGCAGCTTAGTGACCGTCGATGAGCAGTTCTTC. The genes are TRBV11-1 and TRBJ2-1; D not resolved. The CDR3 consists of 13 residues. Germline assignment: CDR1 SGHAT and CDR2 FQDESV (reference sequence). Deletions cut 1 base from V and 8 bases from J, with 9 bases between.